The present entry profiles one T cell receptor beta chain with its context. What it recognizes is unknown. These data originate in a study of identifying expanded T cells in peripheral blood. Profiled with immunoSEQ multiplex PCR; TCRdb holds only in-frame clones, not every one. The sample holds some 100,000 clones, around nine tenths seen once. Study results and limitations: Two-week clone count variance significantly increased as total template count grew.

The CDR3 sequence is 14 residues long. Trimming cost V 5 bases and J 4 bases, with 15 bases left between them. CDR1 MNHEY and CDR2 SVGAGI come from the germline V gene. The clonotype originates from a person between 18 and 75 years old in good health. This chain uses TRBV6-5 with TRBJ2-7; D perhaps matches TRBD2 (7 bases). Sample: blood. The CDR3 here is CASSLGGGPYEQYF. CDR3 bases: TGTGCCAGCAGTCTGGGGGGGGGCCCTTACGAGCAGTACTTC.